This T cell receptor beta chain is drawn from a study of blood T cell repertoires in COVID-19. Across the study: Sites in the United States, Italy and Spain provided acute and convalescent COVID-19 samples. Sample material is recorded as cDNA or gDNA derived from T cells, B-cell-depleted T cells, or PBMCs.

Original processing notes: Reference gene primer amplification gave estimated nucleated cell counts. Only in-frame clones appear in the TCRdb table, and some are missing; sequencing was by immunoSEQ multiplex PCR. V and J calls and clone size are those listed in that table; D and trimming were worked out from the DNA. The table lists some 290,000 clones, approximately 87% of them singletons. Patients from Seattle were sampled longitudinally, starting during active infection. The CDR3 contains 13 residues. J was trimmed by 11 bases and V by 3 bases; bases with no gene match: 8. The germline gives CDR1 LGHDT, CDR2 YNNKEL (reference sequence).

Sequencing was carried out using peripheral blood. The chain recombines TRBV3-1 (or the pseudogene TRBV3-2) with TRBJ2-3; 7 nucleotides match TRBD1. This clonotype was sampled from a woman aged 25 to 39 with COVID-19, enrolled during active disease. Here the CDR3 DNA reads TGTGCCAGCAGCCAGACAGGGCGTAGTATGCAGTATTTT. This codes for CASSQTGRSMQYF.